One TCR beta chain is described in this entry. Its antigen target is currently unknown. Within one base of it there is no much larger clone, and no base qualities were kept. The method behind the library was the immunoSEQ multiplex PCR assay. The table was pulled from immuneACCESS by TCRdb, which kept in-frame rearrangements only. Such tables lose some clones; where checked, under half of the loss comes from unresolved V genes, and the rest has no known cause. The sample table shows just under 10,000 clones, and approximately 72% are seen once. Approximately 25% of the sample rests with the top ten. The donors were people with melanoma. According to the germline V gene, CDR1 reads SNHLY and CDR2 reads FYNNEI. V is shortened by 10 bases, J by 0 bases, and the region joining them spans 16 bases. The CDR3 covers 14 residues, taking in both the cysteine and the phenylalanine. The sequence is cut down to CDR3 DNA, 42 bases in frame from base 1.

This sample is drawn from a study of CD4+ T cells in melanoma (dated by TCRdb to between 2022 and 2023). Background for the entire study: The study investigated neoantigen-specific CD4+ T cells in human melanoma.

Overall results and qualifications from the work: Diverse differentiation states were reported to be shown by neoantigen-specific CD4+ T cells in melanoma. Neoantigen-specific CD4+ T cells were reported to be correlated with the function of CD8+ T cells, macrophages and B cells.

Sequenced input: tumor tissue. This chain is built from TRBV2 and TRBJ2-7, with a tentative D gene TRBD1 over 6 matching bases. This TCR came from a human donor with melanoma. The CDR3 is CATKVRGSSYEQYF. The DNA is as follows: TGTGCCACTAAAGTCAGGGGAAGCTCCTACGAGCAGTACTTC.